This record covers a single T cell receptor beta chain. Its target antigen remains unknown. Base-call qualities are not available, and no considerably larger clone is one nucleotide away. This sample is part of a study of T cell responses to AZD1222 COVID-19 vaccine (dated by TCRdb to about 2021). General notes on the study: Because spike-specific TCR depth and breadth did not differ between the two schedules, AZD1222 recipients who got a second dose at roughly 4 weeks were pooled with those who got a second dose at roughly 12 weeks. A total of more than 230 trial participants underwent TCR sequencing, of whom some 210 received two doses of AZD1222 and around 26 received two doses of the MenACWY control vaccine. Trial participants were enrolled into age subgroups of 18-55, 56-69 and 70-plus years, which contained 148, 28 and 57 TCR-sequenced participants, respectively.

The CDR3 regions of human TCRbeta chains were analyzed by immunosequencing. From the authors' description of their analysis: Repertoire TCRs were checked for matches against a reference library of SARS-CoV-2-specific TCRs that had been generated using the MIRA antigen-specificity platform. Breadth was defined as the fraction of unique TCRs that were SARS-CoV-2-associated. Depth was defined as the fraction of total T cells that were SARS-CoV-2-associated. Using the MIRA data, each spike-specific TCR was mapped to the spike region that the TCR reacts to and placed in a CD4 or CD8 class. Log10-transformed breadth and depth values were compared by one-way ANOVA with Sidak's multiple comparisons tests. In its TCRdb copy, this immuneACCESS table keeps in-frame sequences only and misses some clones. Where compared with another copy, unresolved V genes explain less than half of these, and the others have no known cause. V, J and clone size derive from that table, while D and trimming were established from the DNA sequence. The sample yields 95,000 to 150,000 clones; over 75% were counted once. The top ten clonotypes cover approximately 5.9% of the sample.

After removal of 3 bases from V and 3 bases from J, the junction retains 3 bases not matched to a gene. From the cysteine up to the phenylalanine, the CDR3 has a length of 15 residues. Of all the DNA, just the CDR3 is kept, 45 bases in frame from base 1. CDR1 and CDR2 were assigned from the germline V gene as MNHNS and SASEGT. The time point label corresponds to: baseline before first vaccination. Samples from vaccinated people were obtained from the UK trials COV001 and COV002, which included a single-blind randomized controlled phase 2/3 trial of AZD1222 (ChAdOx1 nCoV-19) in healthy adults. For TCRbeta chain sequencing, PBMC samples were collected from trial participants at day 0 and at day 28 after the second dose. What the research found in general, with its limitations: Participants were mostly white British, with more females than males. The authors suggested clonal diversity may have been underestimated. Because no samples from the day 14 peak response were available, repertoires could be characterized only after the peak T cell response. Epitopes outside the regions mutated in the B.1.351 and B.1.1.7 variants were reportedly recognized by nearly half of the unique spike-specific TCRs. Conclusions about previously exposed vaccinees are limited, since just six AZD1222 recipients were seropositive for SARS-CoV-2 at baseline. The vaccine-associated CD4 TCRs covered the entire spike protein, and the dominant responses fell in regions 160-218 and 743-854. After two AZD1222 doses, spike-specific TCR breadth and depth were significantly higher than at day 0 and than in MenACWY recipients. In the small 56-69-year group, the increase in depth fell short of significance, most likely because of low power.

Specimen: peripheral blood, collected on day 0 of AZD1222 vaccination. This receptor was taken from an adult in good health. The receptor chain draws on TRBV6-1 and TRBJ2-2; 8 bases in the junction line up with TRBD2. This receptor has the CDR3 CASSDRRGDTGELFF. The sequenced DNA: TGTGCCAGCAGTGACAGGCGGGGGGACACCGGGGAGCTGTTTTTT.